This record covers a single T cell receptor (beta chain). Antigen unknown. The data were taken from a study of T-cell memory formation after mild COVID-19. Study results and caveats: Memory sampled before infection contained some responding clones, suggesting cross-reactive memory joined.

The germline V gene encodes CDR1 SGHTA and CDR2 FQGNSA. V lost 6 bases and J 2 bases, leaving 18 bases between the germline ends. CDR3 length: 16 amino acids. 5'RACE, which relied on constant-segment primers, yielded TCR alpha and TCR beta cDNA libraries carrying sample barcodes and UMIs. TCRdb itself ran the 5' RACE reads through MiXCR, one entry per CDR3 protein. This table has tens of thousands of distinct CDR3 sequences, around 25% appearing once. Sequencing used PBMCs or a T cell subset sorted from them (not recorded which). The receptor was isolated from a young man who had mild COVID-19 (a few samples of this study predate the infection). Cell type and time point are not known. This chain links TRBV7-2 with TRBJ2-3; TRBD1 or TRBD2 may be the D gene (6 bases each). The CDR3 DNA reads as TGTGCCAGCAGGCCCCGTAGGGGGGAGGCCACAGATACGCAGTATTTT. Protein: CASRPRRGEATDTQYF.